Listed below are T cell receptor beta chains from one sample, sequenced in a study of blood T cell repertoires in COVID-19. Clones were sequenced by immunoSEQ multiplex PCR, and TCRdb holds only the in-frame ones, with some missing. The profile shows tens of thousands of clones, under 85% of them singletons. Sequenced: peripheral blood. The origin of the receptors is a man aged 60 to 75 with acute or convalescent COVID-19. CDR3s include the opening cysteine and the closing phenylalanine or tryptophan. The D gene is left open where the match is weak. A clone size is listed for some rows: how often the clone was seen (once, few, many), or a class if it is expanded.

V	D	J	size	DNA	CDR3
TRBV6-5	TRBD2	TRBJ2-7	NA	TGTGCCAGTTGGACTAGCGGGACGTACGAGCAGTACTTC	CASWTSGTYEQYF
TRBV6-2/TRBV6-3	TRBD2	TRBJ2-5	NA	TGTGCCAGCAGCCGGACTAGCGGGGGGCAAGAGACCCAGTACTTC	CASSRTSGGQETQYF
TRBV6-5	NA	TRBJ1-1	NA	TGTGCCAGCAGGCGGCCGATGAACACTGAAGCTTTCTTT	CASRRPMNTEAFF
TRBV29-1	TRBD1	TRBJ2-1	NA	TGCAGCGTTGAGGGACAGGGATACAATGAGCAGTTCTTC	CSVEGQGYNEQFF
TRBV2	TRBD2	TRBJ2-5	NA	TGTGCCAGCCGACTAGCGGGGGGAATCGCTGAGACCCAGTACTTC	CASRLAGGIAETQYF
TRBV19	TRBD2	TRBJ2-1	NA	TGTGCCAGTAGTGGAACGGGACTAGCGGGGGGGACCGATGAGCAGTTCTTC	CASSGTGLAGGTDEQFF
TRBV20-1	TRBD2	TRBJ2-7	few	TGCAGTGCGACTAGCGGGCACGAGCAGTACTTC	CSATSGHEQYF
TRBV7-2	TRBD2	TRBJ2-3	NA	TGTGCCAGCAGCGCCCTGGGACTAGCGGGGTTCTCTAGCACAGATACGCAGTATTTT	CASSALGLAGFSSTDTQYF
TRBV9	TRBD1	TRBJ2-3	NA	TGTGCCAGCAGCGTTGGGGACAGGGGTAGCACAGATACGCAGTATTTT	CASSVGDRGSTDTQYF
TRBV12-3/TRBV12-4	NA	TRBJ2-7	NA	TGTGCCAGCAGCGACAGCTCCTACGAGCAGTACTTC	CASSDSSYEQYF
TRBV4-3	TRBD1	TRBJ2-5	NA	TGCGCCAGCAGCCAAGATGGGGGACAGTCGGAGACCCAGTACTTC	CASSQDGGQSETQYF
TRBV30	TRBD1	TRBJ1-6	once	TGTGCCTGGTCGGGACAGTTGAGCTCCTATAATTCACCCCTCCACTTT	CAWSGQLSSYNSPLHF
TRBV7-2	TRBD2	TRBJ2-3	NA	TGTGCCAGCAGCTTACTAGCGGGGGGGGAGGAGTATTTT	CASSLLAGGEEYF
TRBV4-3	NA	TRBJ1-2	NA	TGCGCCAGCAGCCAAGATTGGCAGGCGTCTAACTATGGCTACACCTTC	CASSQDWQASNYGYTF
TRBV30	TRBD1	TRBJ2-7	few	TGTGCCTGGAGTGTTATTCGGACAGGGAATTCCTACGAGCAGTACTTC	CAWSVIRTGNSYEQYF
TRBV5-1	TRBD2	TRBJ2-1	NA	TGCGCCAGCAGCTTGGCAGTAGCGGGTTTTTACAATGAGCAGTTCTTC	CASSLAVAGFYNEQFF
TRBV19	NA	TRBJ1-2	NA	TGTGCCAGTAGCCCACCACAGGGACGGGGCTACACCTTC	CASSPPQGRGYTF
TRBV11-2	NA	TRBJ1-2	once	TGTGCCAGCAGGTTAACGGGAGGCTATGGCTACACCTTC	CASRLTGGYGYTF
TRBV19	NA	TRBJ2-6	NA	TGTGCCACCCGTGGGGGGTCCTCTGGGGCCAACGTCCTGACTTTC	CATRGGSSGANVLTF
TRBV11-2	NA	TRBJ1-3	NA	TGTGCCAGCAGCTCACAGGGCATTGCTGGAAACACCATATATTTT	CASSSQGIAGNTIYF
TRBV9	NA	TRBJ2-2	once	TGTGCCAGCAGCGTAGCTGGCAGGGAGGACGGGGAGCTGTTTTTT	CASSVAGREDGELFF
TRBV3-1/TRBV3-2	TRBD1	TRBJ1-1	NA	TGTGCCAGCAGCCCGACAGGGGCGAACACTGAAGCTTTCTTT	CASSPTGANTEAFF
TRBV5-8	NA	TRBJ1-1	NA	TGTGCCAGCAGCTTGGAAGCCGTCGCTGAAGCTTTCTTT	CASSLEAVAEAFF
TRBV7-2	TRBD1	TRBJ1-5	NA	TGTGCCAGCAGGTATACAGGGGGCTTTGGCAATCAGCCCCAGCATTTT	CASRYTGGFGNQPQHF
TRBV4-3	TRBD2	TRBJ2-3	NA	TGCGCCAGCAGCCAAGGCCTATCGGGGGGTACGCAGTATTTT	CASSQGLSGGTQYF
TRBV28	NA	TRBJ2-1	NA	TGTGCCAGCAGTTTTGAGTACAATGAGCAGTTCTTC	CASSFEYNEQFF
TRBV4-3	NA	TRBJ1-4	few	TGCGCCAGCAGCCAAGATAGGGAGGTTACAACTAATGAAAAACTGTTTTTT	CASSQDREVTTNEKLFF
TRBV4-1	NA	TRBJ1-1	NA	TGCGCCAGCAGCCAAGATGCCGGGAACACTGAAGCTTTCTTT	CASSQDAGNTEAFF
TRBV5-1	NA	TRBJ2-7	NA	TGCGCCAGCAGCTTGGTGCCGGGAGTAGAGATTGGAGAGCAGTACTTC	CASSLVPGVEIGEQYF
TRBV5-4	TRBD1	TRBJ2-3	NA	TGTGCCAGCAGCTTTGACAGGGATAATACGCAGTATTTT	CASSFDRDNTQYF
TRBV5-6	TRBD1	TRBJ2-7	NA	TGTGCCAGCAGCCCAGGACAGGGGTACTACGAGCAGTACTTC	CASSPGQGYYEQYF
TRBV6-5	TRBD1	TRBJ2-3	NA	TGTGCCAGCAGTCCGACAGGGGTTGGCACAGATACGCAGTATTTT	CASSPTGVGTDTQYF
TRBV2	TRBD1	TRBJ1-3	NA	TGTGCCAGCACCAGGGACAGGGGGCTAGAAAACACCATATATTTT	CASTRDRGLENTIYF
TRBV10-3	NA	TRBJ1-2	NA	TGTGCCATCAGTGAGGGACCAGGGGTTGGCTACACCTTC	CAISEGPGVGYTF
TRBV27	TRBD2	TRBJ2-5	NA	TGTGCCAGTTCTCCGGGACTAGCGGTGATTGGGACCCAGTACTTC	CASSPGLAVIGTQYF
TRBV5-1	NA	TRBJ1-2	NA	TGCGCCAGCACCCCAAGCTTGGCAGGGAACTATGGCTACACCTTC	CASTPSLAGNYGYTF
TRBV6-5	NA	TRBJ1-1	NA	TGTGCCAGCACCTATCTCGGGGGGAGGAACACTGAAGCTTTCTTT	CASTYLGGRNTEAFF
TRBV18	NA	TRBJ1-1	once	TGTGCCAGCTCACCAGAGGGAGCTGAAGCTTTCTTT	CASSPEGAEAFF
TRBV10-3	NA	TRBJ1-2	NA	TGTGCCATCAGTGAGTCGAGGGGGAACAATGGCTACACCTTC	CAISESRGNNGYTF
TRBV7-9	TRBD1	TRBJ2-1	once	TGTGCCAGCAGCTCCGGGACAGGAGGATACAATGAGCAGTTCTTC	CASSSGTGGYNEQFF
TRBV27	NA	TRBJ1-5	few	TGTGCCAGCAGTTTATTTGCAGGGGTAAGGAATCAGCCCCAGCATTTT	CASSLFAGVRNQPQHF